These 32 T cell receptor beta chains came from one sample sequenced in a study of human CD8 memory T cell subsets. Libraries targeted TCR beta using 5' RACE with UMIs. TCRdb reanalyzed the 5' RACE reads, giving one entry per CDR3 protein sequence and no DNA. The sample has about 12,000 distinct CDR3 sequences. Sequencing was carried out using CD8+ T cells from PBMCs. These receptors were obtained from a human donor in good health.

V usage is TRBV7-2 and J usage is TRBJ1-6. Germline lookup yields CDR1 SGHTA and CDR2 FQGNSA. The CDR3 is 14 residues long. The CDR3 is CASSLTSGNSPLHF. Combining the CDR3 with reference TRBV7-2 and TRBJ1-6 gives the whole variable domain GAGVSQSPSNKVTEKGKDVELRCDPISGHTALYWYRQSLGQGLEFLIYFQGNSAPDKSGLPSDRFSAERTGGSVSTLTIQRTQQEDSAVYLCASSLTSGNSPLHFGNGTRLTVT.

V gene TRBV5-1 combines with J gene TRBJ2-7; TCRdb indicates TRBD1, and absent DNA this call remains unverified. Germline CDR1 reads SGHRS; CDR2 reads YFSETQ. The CDR3 loop spans 14 amino acids. The CDR3 region is CASSLFGGSYEQYF.

The chain joins TRBV19 to TRBJ2-3; the D gene TCRdb calls, TRBD2, cannot be checked with no DNA. Germline V gives CDR1 LNHDA, CDR2 SQIVND (reference sequence). This CDR3 spans 14 amino acids. CDR3 residues: CASSTGLAVDTQYF.

This clonotype is classed as medium-sized by frequency. The chain uses TRBV4-3 and TRBJ2-1; TCRdb's assignment of TRBD2 cannot be checked, as there is no DNA. CDR3 length: 15 amino acids. Germline V gives CDR1 LGHNA, CDR2 YSLEER. The CDR3: CASSQRDLPANEQFF.

The chain combines TRBV20-1 with TRBJ1-1; TCRdb proposes TRBD1, but this gene call is untestable without DNA. Germline V gives CDR1 DFQATT, CDR2 SNEGSKA (reference sequence). This CDR3 comprises 12 residues. The CDR3 here is CSAREGRTEAFF.

The chain carries TRBV2 and TRBJ1-1; TCRdb lists TRBD1, though no DNA is available to test this call. Per the germline V gene, CDR1 is SNHLY and CDR2 is FYNNEI. CDR3 length: 15 amino acids. The CDR3 spells CASSEVGQGGAEAFF.

The V gene is TRBV29-1, the J gene TRBJ2-2; TCRdb returns TRBD1, unconfirmable since there is no DNA. The CDR3 runs 14 residues. The germline gives CDR1 SQVTM, CDR2 ANQGSEA. The CDR3 here is CSALGQTNTGELFF.

The chain carries TRBV15 and TRBJ1-2; TCRdb proposes TRBD1, but this gene call is untestable without DNA. Germline V gene data show CDR1 as LNHNV and CDR2 as YYDKDF (reference sequence). This CDR3 region has 15 residues. The CDR3 loop is CATSRDGTGIYGYTF.

The rearrangement joins TRBV4-3 to TRBJ1-2; TCRdb designates TRBD1, a call that cannot be tested without DNA. CDR1 LGHNA and CDR2 YSLEER come from the germline V gene. CDR3 size: 18 residues. CDR3 protein: CASSQDSGTGRLIYGYTF.

Here the CDR3 reads CASSDRDRRTDTQYF. The chain has TRBV7-9 and TRBJ2-3; as DNA is missing, the TRBD1 call by TCRdb cannot be tested. Germline V CDR1 and CDR2: SEHNR, FQNEAQ (reference sequence). The CDR3 extends over 15 amino acids.

This clonotype is identified as medium-sized from frequency. This rearrangement joins TRBV7-8 to TRBJ1-5; TCRdb picks TRBD1, but there is no DNA to check that call. The CDR3 is 17 residues long. CDR1 and CDR2 from the germline V gene are SGHVS and FQNEAQ. CDR3 amino acids: CASSLASAGVPNQPQHF.

This chain links TRBV29-1 with TRBJ2-3; TCRdb's D gene call, TRBD2, goes unchecked for lack of DNA. Per germline, CDR1 SQVTM and CDR2 ANQGSEA. The CDR3 extends over 17 amino acids. The CDR3 here is CSVAGTTSGVSPDTQYF.

The V and J genes are TRBV4-2 and TRBJ1-1; the D call of TRBD1 rests on TCRdb alone, since no DNA is present to check it. In germline, CDR1 is LGHNA, CDR2 YNFKEQ. The CDR3 totals 14 residues. This CDR3 reads CASSRGSRDTEAFF.

The rearrangement links TRBV10-3 to TRBJ2-7; absent DNA, TCRdb's TRBD1 call cannot be checked. CDR1 and CDR2 (germline): ENHRY, SYGVKD. The CDR3 is 13 amino acids. CDR3 sequence reads: CAISGTSSYEQYF.

The chain carries TRBV27 and TRBJ1-6; TCRdb's D call of TRBD1 is untestable without DNA. The CDR3 has 15 amino acids. Germline V lookup: CDR1 MNHEY, CDR2 SMNVEV (reference sequence). CDR3 region: CASTSGTGYNSPLHF.

The chain uses TRBV29-1 and TRBJ1-1; TCRdb names TRBD1, which stays unverified in the absence of DNA. The CDR3 loop spans 16 amino acids. Germline V gene lookup returns CDR1 SQVTM and CDR2 ANQGSEA. The CDR3 sequence: CSVEEGKGRGSTEAFF.

The chain carries TRBV28 and TRBJ2-7; TCRdb's D call of TRBD1 is untestable without DNA. CDR1 is MDHEN, CDR2 SYDVKM, per germline. This CDR3 comprises 18 residues. CDR3 protein: CASSLRNPQGLGGYEQYF.

The rearrangement uses TRBV7-9 and TRBJ1-1; TCRdb selects TRBD1, and the lack of DNA leaves this call unchecked. The CDR3 has 14 amino acids. Germline CDR1 is SEHNR and CDR2 is FQNEAQ (reference sequence). The chain's CDR3 is CASSLGQGRPEAFF.

This clonotype shows up as medium-sized by frequency. The V gene is TRBV3-1, the J gene TRBJ2-1; TCRdb outputs TRBD2, but without DNA this stays unchecked. Germline V gives CDR1 LGHDT, CDR2 YNNKEL (reference sequence). CDR3 size: 14 residues. This chain's CDR3 is CASSRTSIYNEQFF.

The CDR3 here is CASSQESGDSYEQYF. The V gene is TRBV4-3, the J gene TRBJ2-7; absent DNA, TCRdb's TRBD2 call cannot be checked. This CDR3 has 15 amino acids. Germline CDR1 is LGHNA and CDR2 is YSLEER.

The V gene is TRBV14, the J gene TRBJ2-2; the TCRdb call, TRBD2, lacks DNA for checking. The CDR3 runs to 20 residues. Germline CDR1 is SGHDN and CDR2 is FVKESK. CDR3 in amino acids: CASSQDNPVTSAYYTGELFF.

V usage is TRBV7-9 and J usage is TRBJ2-7. The CDR3 runs to 16 residues. In germline, CDR1 is SEHNR, CDR2 FQNEAQ (reference sequence). CDR3 residues: CASSLQSTIPFYEQYF. The variable domain in full, with the rest retrieved from reference TRBV7-9 and TRBJ2-7, is DTGVSQNPRHKITKRGQNVTFRCDPISEHNRLYWYRQTLGQGPEFLTYFQNEAQLEKSRLLSDRFSAERPKGSFSTLEIQRTEQGDSAMYLCASSLQSTIPFYEQYFGPGTRLTVT.

This chain connects TRBV28 to TRBJ2-7; TCRdb lists TRBD1, though no DNA is available to test this call. This CDR3 has 13 residues. Looked up from germline, CDR1 is MDHEN and CDR2 is SYDVKM. The CDR3 sequence is CASSSTDSYEQYF.

The chain uses TRBV27 and TRBJ1-2; checking the TCRdb D call of TRBD1 is not possible without DNA. Germline V gene sequence: CDR1 MNHEY, CDR2 SMNVEV (reference sequence). The CDR3 runs to 15 residues. The CDR3 sequence: CASSLEGVSNYGYTF.

The genes are TRBV7-9 and TRBJ2-1; TCRdb's assignment of TRBD2 cannot be checked, as there is no DNA. Germline loops: CDR1 SEHNR, CDR2 FQNEAQ (reference sequence). The CDR3 length is 15 residues. The CDR3 spells CASSSTSGRVNEQFF.

V gene TRBV11-2 combines with J gene TRBJ2-3. The CDR3 runs 16 residues. Germline V gene data show CDR1 as SGHAT and CDR2 as FQNNGV. The CDR3 reads CASSAWGGSSTDTQYF.

The genes are TRBV19 and TRBJ1-1. Germline V gene sequence: CDR1 LNHDA, CDR2 SQIVND (reference sequence). The CDR3 runs 15 residues. The chain's CDR3 is CASTYLLTVNTEAFF. The full variable domain, with the rest looked up from reference TRBV19 and TRBJ1-1, is DGGITQSPKYLFRKEGQNVTLSCEQNLNHDAMYWYRQDPGQGLRLIYYSQIVNDFQKGDIAEGYSVSREKKESFPLTVTSAQKNPTAFYLCASTYLLTVNTEAFFGQGTRLTVV.

The rearrangement uses TRBV7-2 and TRBJ2-1; absent DNA, TCRdb's TRBD2 call cannot be checked. Germline assignment: CDR1 SGHTA and CDR2 FQGNSA. The CDR3 covers 15 residues. CDR3 residues: CASSFEGGPRGEQFF.

CDR3 sequence reads: CASSLAPPDREEADTQYF. The V gene is TRBV7-6, the J gene TRBJ2-3; TCRdb outputs TRBD1, but without DNA this stays unchecked. The germline gives CDR1 SGHVS, CDR2 FNYEAQ. This CDR3 spans 18 amino acids.

V gene TRBV4-3 combines with J gene TRBJ1-1. Germline loops: CDR1 LGHNA, CDR2 YSLEER. The CDR3 runs 15 residues. CDR3 protein: CASSQDFASNTEAFF.

The chain has TRBV4-1 and TRBJ2-5; absent DNA, TCRdb's TRBD1 call cannot be checked. The germline V gene encodes CDR1 MGHRA and CDR2 YSYEKL. The CDR3 runs to 15 residues. CDR3 residues: CASSHAPGQGETQYF.

The chain links TRBV5-8 to TRBJ2-1; the D call from TCRdb, TRBD1, cannot be confirmed without DNA. CDR1 and CDR2 (germline): SGHTS, YDEGEE. CDR3 length: 14 residues. Here the CDR3 reads CASTDTNSYNEQFF.